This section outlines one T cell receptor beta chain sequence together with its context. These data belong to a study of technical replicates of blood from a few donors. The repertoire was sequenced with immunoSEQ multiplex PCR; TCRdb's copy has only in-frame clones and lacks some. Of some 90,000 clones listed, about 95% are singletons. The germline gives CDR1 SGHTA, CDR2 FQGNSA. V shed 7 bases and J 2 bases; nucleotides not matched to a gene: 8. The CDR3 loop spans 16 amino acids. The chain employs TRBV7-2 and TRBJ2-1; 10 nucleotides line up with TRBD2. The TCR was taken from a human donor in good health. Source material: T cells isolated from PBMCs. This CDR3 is CASNDQSGRAYNEQFF. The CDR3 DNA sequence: TGTGCCAGCAACGACCAGAGCGGGAGGGCCTACAATGAGCAGTTCTTC. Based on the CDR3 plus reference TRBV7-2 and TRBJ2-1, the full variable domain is GAGVSQSPSNKVTEKGKDVELRCDPISGHTALYWYRQSLGQGLEFLIYFQGNSAPDKSGLPSDRFSAERTGGSVSTLTIQRTQQEDSAVYLCASNDQSGRAYNEQFFGPGTRLTVL.